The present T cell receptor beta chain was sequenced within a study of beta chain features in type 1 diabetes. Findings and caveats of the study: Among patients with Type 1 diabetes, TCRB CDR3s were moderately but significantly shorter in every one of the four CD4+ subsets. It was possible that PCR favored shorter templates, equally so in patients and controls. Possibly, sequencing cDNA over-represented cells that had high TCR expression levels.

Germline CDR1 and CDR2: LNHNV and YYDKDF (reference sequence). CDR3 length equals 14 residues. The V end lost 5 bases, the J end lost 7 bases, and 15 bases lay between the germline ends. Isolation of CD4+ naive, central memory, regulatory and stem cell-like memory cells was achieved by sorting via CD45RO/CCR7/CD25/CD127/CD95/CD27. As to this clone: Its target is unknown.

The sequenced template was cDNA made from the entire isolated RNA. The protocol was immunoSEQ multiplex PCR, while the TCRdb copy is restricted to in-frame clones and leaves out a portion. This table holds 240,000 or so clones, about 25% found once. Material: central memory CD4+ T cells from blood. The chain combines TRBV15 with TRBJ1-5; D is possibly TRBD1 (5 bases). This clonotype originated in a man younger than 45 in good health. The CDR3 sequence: CATSPPQGRQPQHF. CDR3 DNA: TGTGCCACCAGCCCACCCCAGGGTAGACAGCCCCAGCATTTT.